This entry lists 12 T cell receptor beta chains sequenced from one sample in a study of glioma-infiltrating T cells. TCR alpha and beta CDR3 regions were amplified from RNA using iRepertoire nested multiplex PCR. TCRdb reprocessed the multiplex PCR reads via MiXCR and lists one record per CDR3 protein. The sample lists 35,000 to 45,000 distinct CDR3 sequences, 20% to 25% seen once, with roughly 6% in the top ten. The sample comprised glioma tissue, nonneoplastic brain tissue, or PBMCs (not recorded which). Receptor source: a human donor with low-grade glioma or glioblastoma, undergoing nonglioma brain surgery, or in good health (not recorded which).

This clonotype came up many times. The chain uses TRBV7-6 and TRBJ2-1; perhaps TRBD1 as D (5 bases). In germline, CDR1 is SGHVS, CDR2 FNYEAQ. V was cut by 5 bases and J by 7 bases, with 9 bases left in between. CDR3 size: 12 residues. The CDR3 nucleotides read TGTGCCAGCAGCGCGGCAGGGAATGAGCAGTTCTTC. Translation: CASSAAGNEQFF. Using reference TRBV7-6 and TRBJ2-1 for the parts outside the CDR3, the full variable domain is GAGVSQSPRYKVTKRGQDVALRCDPISGHVSLYWYRQALGQGPEFLTYFNYEAQQDKSGLPNDRFSAERPEGSISTLTIQRTEQRDSAMYRCASSAAGNEQFFGPGTRLTVL.

This clonotype was seen repeatedly, ten times or more. This chain joins TRBV4-1 and TRBJ2-1; D gene ambiguous. V was pared by 0 bases and J by 4 bases, with 4 bases between. The CDR3 spans 13 residues. Germline V gene data show CDR1 as MGHRA and CDR2 as YSYEKL. CDR3 in amino acids: CASSQDHYNEQFF. The CDR3 nucleotides read TGCGCCAGCAGCCAAGACCATTACAATGAGCAGTTCTTC.

To note about this clonotype: A much more abundant neighbour one base away suggests this may be a read error. V usage is TRBV10-3 and J usage is TRBJ1-5; D gene ambiguous. Trimming removed 0 bases at V and 2 bases at J, with 11 bases between. The germline V gene has CDR1 ENHRY and CDR2 SYGVKD. The CDR3 contains 16 residues. The CDR3 region is CAISESAGFGNQPQHF. CDR3 DNA: TGTGCCATCAGTGAGTCGGCGGGGTTCGGCAATCAGCCCCAGCATTTT.

This clonotype was seen ten or more times. The chain employs TRBV20-1 and TRBJ2-5; D not certain. Trimming removed 7 bases from V and 5 bases from J, with 11 bases in between. The CDR3 covers 11 residues. Germline CDR1 and CDR2: DFQATT and SNEGSKA (reference sequence). The CDR3: CSVVGSETQYF. The CDR3 nucleotides are TGCAGTGTCGTGGGGTCGGAGACCCAGTACTTC.

This clonotype was found many times. The J gene is TRBJ2-1, the V gene TRBV10-2, with TRBD1 matching 7 bases. The CDR3 has 13 residues. V shed 6 bases, J shed 4 bases, and the junction held 3 bases outside the gene matches. Germline CDR1 is WSHSY and CDR2 is SAAADI. CDR3 nucleotide sequence: TGCGCCAGCAGGGCGACAGGGTACAATGAGCAGTTCTTC. This codes for CASRATGYNEQFF.

Comments on this clonotype: This may be a read error: a much more frequent sequence differs by one nucleotide. The genes are TRBV24-1 and TRBJ2-2; D remains ambiguous. CDR1 KGHDR and CDR2 SFDVKD come from the germline V gene. The CDR3 totals 11 residues. Trimming took 7 bases from V and 4 from J, leaving 3 bases between them. The CDR3 sequence is CATSSTGELFF. Written as DNA, the CDR3 is TGTGCCACCAGCTCCACCGGGGAGCTGTTTTTT.

The rearrangement joins TRBV12-3 or TRBV12-4 to TRBJ1-2, with a tentative D call TRBD1 (5 bases). The CDR3 sequence is 16 residues long. The V gene lost 6 bases and the J gene lost 2 bases, with 19 bases spanning the gap. CDR3 region: CASSPTGPPRNYGYTF. The CDR3 nucleotides read TGTGCCAGCAGCCCTACGGGGCCCCCAAGGAACTATGGCTACACCTTC.

This clonotype was detected ten times or more. The rearrangement uses TRBV15 and TRBJ2-1; 11 nucleotides line up with TRBD2. V shed 10 bases and J 5 bases; nucleotides not matched to a gene: 10. Looked up from germline, CDR1 is LNHNV and CDR2 is YYDKDF (reference sequence). The CDR3 contains 15 residues. CDR3 loop: CAIGTSGFLNNEQFF. CDR3 in DNA: TGTGCCATCGGGACTAGCGGTTTCCTCAACAATGAGCAGTTCTTC.

This clonotype was counted a single time. This may come from a read error, since a much larger clone is one base off. In nucleotides, the CDR3 is TGTGCCAGTAGTTGCCCCCGGGCGAGCATGAACACTGAAGCTTTCTTT. This encodes CASSCPRASMNTEAFF. The V and J genes are TRBV19 and TRBJ1-1, with D hard to call. CDR3 length: 16 residues. The ends were cut back, 5 bases at V and 0 bases at J, with 16 bases in the middle. In germline, CDR1 is LNHDA, CDR2 SQIVND (reference sequence).

Ten or more counts support this clonotype. V gene TRBV20-1 combines with J gene TRBJ2-1; D gene unclear. This CDR3 spans 11 amino acids. Germline CDR1 reads DFQATT; CDR2 reads SNEGSKA (reference sequence). Trimming cost V 6 bases and J 7 bases, with 10 bases left between them. For the CDR3, the DNA is TGCAGTGCGCTGCGTATTAATGAGCAGTTCTTC. Protein sequence: CSALRINEQFF.

A remark on this clonotype: The DNA is left out, because the CDR3 cannot be placed on it with certainty; the CDR3 is given as TCRdb lists it. The chain carries TRBV30 and TRBJ1-1. Including both end residues, the CDR3 is 13 amino acids long. The V gene's germline CDR1 is GTSNPN and CDR2 SVGIG (reference sequence). This CDR3 reads CAWSVLVYTEAFF.

In its sample, this clonotype was seen a few times. This chain connects TRBV12-3 or TRBV12-4 to TRBJ2-7; D is unclear. Between the trimmed V and J ends, which lost 6 bases and 3 bases, there was a span of 15 bases. This CDR3 is 14 amino acids long. The CDR3: CASSSRLLHYEQYF. As DNA, the CDR3 is TGTGCCAGCAGCAGCCGTCTGCTTCACTACGAGCAGTACTTC.